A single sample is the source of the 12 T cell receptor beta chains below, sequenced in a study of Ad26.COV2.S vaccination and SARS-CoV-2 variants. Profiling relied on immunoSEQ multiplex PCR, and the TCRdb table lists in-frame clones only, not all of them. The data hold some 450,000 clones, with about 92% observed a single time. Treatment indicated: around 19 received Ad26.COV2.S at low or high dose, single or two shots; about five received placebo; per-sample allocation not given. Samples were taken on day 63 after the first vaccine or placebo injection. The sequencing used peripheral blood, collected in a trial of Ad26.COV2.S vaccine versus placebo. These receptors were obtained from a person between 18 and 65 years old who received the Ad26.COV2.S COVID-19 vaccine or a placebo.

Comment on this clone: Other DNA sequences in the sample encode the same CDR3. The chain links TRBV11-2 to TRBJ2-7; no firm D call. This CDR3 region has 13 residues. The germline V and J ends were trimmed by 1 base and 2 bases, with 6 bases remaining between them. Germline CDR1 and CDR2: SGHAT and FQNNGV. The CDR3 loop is CASSLGTTYEQYF. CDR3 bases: TGTGCCAGCAGCTTAGGTACCACCTACGAGCAGTACTTC.

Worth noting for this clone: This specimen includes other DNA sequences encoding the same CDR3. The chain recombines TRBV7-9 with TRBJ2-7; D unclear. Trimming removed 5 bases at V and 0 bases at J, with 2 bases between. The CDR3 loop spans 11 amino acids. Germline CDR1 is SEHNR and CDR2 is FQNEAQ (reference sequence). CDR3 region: CASSPSYEQYF. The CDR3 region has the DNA TGTGCCAGCAGCCCCTCCTACGAGCAGTACTTC.

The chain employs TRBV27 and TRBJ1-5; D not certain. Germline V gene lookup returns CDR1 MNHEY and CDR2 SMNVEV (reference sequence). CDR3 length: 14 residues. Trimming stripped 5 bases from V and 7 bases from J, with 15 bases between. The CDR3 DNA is TGTGCCAGCAGTGGCTCACGAGCTGTCCAGCCCCAGCATTTT. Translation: CASSGSRAVQPQHF.

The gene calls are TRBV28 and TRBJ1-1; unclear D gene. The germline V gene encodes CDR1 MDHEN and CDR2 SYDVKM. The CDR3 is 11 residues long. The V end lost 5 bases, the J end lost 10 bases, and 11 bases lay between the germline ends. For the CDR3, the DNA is TGTGCCAGCAGTGGAGACCTAGGAGCTTTCTTT. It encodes CASSGDLGAFF.

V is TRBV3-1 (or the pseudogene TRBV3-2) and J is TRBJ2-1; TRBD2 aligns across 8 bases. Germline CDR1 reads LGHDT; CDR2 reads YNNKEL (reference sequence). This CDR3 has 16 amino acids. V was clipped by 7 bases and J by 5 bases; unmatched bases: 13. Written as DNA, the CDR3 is TGTGCCAGCATGCCGGAGGATAGCGGGGCCAACAATGAGCAGTTCTTC. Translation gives CASMPEDSGANNEQFF.

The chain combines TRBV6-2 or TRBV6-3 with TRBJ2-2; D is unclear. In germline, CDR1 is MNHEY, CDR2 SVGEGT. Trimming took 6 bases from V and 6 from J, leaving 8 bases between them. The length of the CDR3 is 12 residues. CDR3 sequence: CASSFPPGELFF. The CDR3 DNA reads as TGTGCCAGCAGCTTCCCTCCCGGGGAGCTGTTTTTT.

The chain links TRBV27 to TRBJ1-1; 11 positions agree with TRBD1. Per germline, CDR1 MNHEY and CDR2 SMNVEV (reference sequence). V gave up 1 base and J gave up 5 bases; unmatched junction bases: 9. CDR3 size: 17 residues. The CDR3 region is CASSLLGQGAGDTEAFF. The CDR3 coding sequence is TGTGCCAGCAGTTTATTAGGACAGGGGGCAGGAGATACTGAAGCTTTCTTT.

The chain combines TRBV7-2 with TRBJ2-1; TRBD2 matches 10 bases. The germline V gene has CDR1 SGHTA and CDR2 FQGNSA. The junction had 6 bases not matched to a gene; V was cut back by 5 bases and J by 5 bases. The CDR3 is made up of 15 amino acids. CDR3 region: CASSPGTSANNEQFF. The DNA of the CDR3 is TGTGCCAGCAGCCCCGGGACTAGCGCTAACAATGAGCAGTTCTTC.

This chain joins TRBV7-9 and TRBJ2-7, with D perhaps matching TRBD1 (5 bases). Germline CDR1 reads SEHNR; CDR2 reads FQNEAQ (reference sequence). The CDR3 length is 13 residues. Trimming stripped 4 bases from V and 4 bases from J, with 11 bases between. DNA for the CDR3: TGTGCCAGCAGCTACCCAGGGCGGTACGAGCAGTACTTC. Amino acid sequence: CASSYPGRYEQYF.

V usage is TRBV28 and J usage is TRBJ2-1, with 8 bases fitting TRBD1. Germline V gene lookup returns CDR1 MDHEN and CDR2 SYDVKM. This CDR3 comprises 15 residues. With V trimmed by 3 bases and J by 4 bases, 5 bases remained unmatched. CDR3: CASSLTGVGYNEQFF. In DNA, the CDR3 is TGTGCCAGCAGTTTGACAGGGGTGGGGTACAATGAGCAGTTCTTC.

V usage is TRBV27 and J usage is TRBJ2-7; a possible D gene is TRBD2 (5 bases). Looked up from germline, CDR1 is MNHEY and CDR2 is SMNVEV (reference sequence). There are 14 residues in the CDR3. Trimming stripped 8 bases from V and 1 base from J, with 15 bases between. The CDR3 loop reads CASSPSFPSYEQYF. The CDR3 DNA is TGTGCCAGCTCACCTAGCTTCCCTTCCTACGAGCAGTACTTC.

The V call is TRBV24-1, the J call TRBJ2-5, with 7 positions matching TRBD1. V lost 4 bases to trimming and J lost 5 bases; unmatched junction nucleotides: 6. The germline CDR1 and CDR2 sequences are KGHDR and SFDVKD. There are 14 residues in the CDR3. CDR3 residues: CATSETGPAETQYF. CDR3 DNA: TGTGCCACCAGTGAGACAGGGCCGGCGGAGACCCAGTACTTC.